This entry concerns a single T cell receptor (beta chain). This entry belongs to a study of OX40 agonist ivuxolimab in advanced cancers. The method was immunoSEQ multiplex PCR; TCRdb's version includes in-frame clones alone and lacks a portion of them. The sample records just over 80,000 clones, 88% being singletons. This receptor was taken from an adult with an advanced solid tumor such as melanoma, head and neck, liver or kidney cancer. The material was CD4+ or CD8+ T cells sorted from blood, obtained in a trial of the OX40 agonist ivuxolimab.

The DNA for the CDR3 is TGTGCCAGCACCTTTAGGGGGGCTCGCAATCAGCCCCAGCATTTT. Residues: CASTFRGARNQPQHF. The chain is built from TRBV7-9 and TRBJ1-5; perhaps TRBD1 as D (6 bases). There are 15 residues in the CDR3. V lost 7 bases and J 2 bases, leaving 15 bases between the germline ends. Germline V gene data show CDR1 as SEHNR and CDR2 as FQNEAQ (reference sequence). The complete variable domain, with remaining parts taken from reference TRBV7-9 and TRBJ1-5, reads DTGVSQNPRHKITKRGQNVTFRCDPISEHNRLYWYRQTLGQGPEFLTYFQNEAQLEKSRLLSDRFSAERPKGSFSTLEIQRTEQGDSAMYLCASTFRGARNQPQHFGDGTRLSIL.